This entry concerns a single T cell receptor beta chain. What it binds is unknown. The table came from immunoSEQ multiplex PCR; TCRdb's copy has only in-frame clones and leaves some out. The data hold 200,000 to 250,000 clones, with 70% observed a single time. CDR1 and CDR2 from the germline V gene are ENHRY and SYGVKD. CDR3 length: 17 amino acids. V shed 1 base and J 7 bases; nucleotides not matched to a gene: 8. The sample comes from a study of cytotoxic CD8 clonotypes in ibrutinib-treated CLL. Study-wide context: Of a cohort that held some eleven relapsed/refractory and over 14 treatment-naive patients, 17 to 18 were IGHV unmutated. Notes on the study in general: Baseline levels of clonality went above those of age-matched healthy donors and moved with circulating CD8+ T-cell counts. Private clonotypes, not public ones, expanded at ibrutinib response. Having risen at ibrutinib response, clonality had fallen back toward baseline by progression.

This TCR came from a human donor with chronic lymphocytic leukemia. The specimen was PBMCs, collected after 24 months of ibrutinib treatment. The chain employs TRBV10-3 and TRBJ2-1; 12 nucleotides agree with TRBD2. The CDR3 DNA reads TGTGCCATCAGTGAGTGGGTGACTAGCGGGAGTAGGAATGAGCAGTTCTTC. Its protein is CAISEWVTSGSRNEQFF.